The T cell receptor (beta chain) under discussion was sequenced for a study of siplizumab effects on memory and regulatory T cells. General study results and limits: Siplizumab cultures yielded proliferating Tregs whose suppressive function was not confirmed. Versus more than 25% in controls, the mappable alloreactive CD4+ clones averaged roughly 68% Treg-derived with siplizumab.

The assay was immunoSEQ multiplex PCR, and TCRdb's table has in-frame clones only and misses some. The sample shows roughly 100,000 clones, over 85% of them seen only once. A word on this clone: Its antigen is still unknown.

The CDR3 extends over 15 amino acids. Per germline, CDR1 WNHNN and CDR2 SYGVQD (reference sequence). The germline V and J ends were trimmed by 3 bases and 4 bases, with 15 bases remaining between them. The clonotype was recovered from a human donor in good health. The gene calls are TRBV10-1 and TRBJ1-2; possible D gene TRBD1, 5 bases. Sequences were obtained from CD8+ T cells sorted from blood. CDR3 protein: CASSDAGRKGYGYTF. The CDR3 bases are TGCGCCAGCAGTGATGCAGGGCGGAAGGGCTATGGCTACACCTTC.